Following are 10 T cell receptor beta chains from one sample sequenced in a study of Ad26.COV2.S vaccination and SARS-CoV-2 variants (TCRdb year 2021). This specimen's treatment or condition label, per the study, means: roughly 19 received Ad26.COV2.S at low or high dose, single or two shots; 5 received placebo; per-sample allocation not given. For vaccine and placebo recipients, the sequenced repertoires came from samples collected on day 63 after the first injection. Library preparation used the immunoSEQ multiplex PCR assay. TCRdb obtained this table from immuneACCESS and retained in-frame rearrangements with V and J assigned. These tables miss some clones; where compared with another copy, unresolved V genes account for less than half of the shortfall, and the remainder is unexplained. Across this sample there are about 350,000 clones, with about 88% seen only once. Together, the top ten hold roughly 10% of the sample.

Specimen: peripheral blood, collected in a trial of Ad26.COV2.S vaccine versus placebo. The source is a person aged 18 to 65 who received the Ad26.COV2.S COVID-19 vaccine or a placebo.

The genes are TRBV6-5 and TRBJ2-7, with D unclear. CDR3 length: 15 residues. With 7 bases removed from V and 0 bases from J, the gap between germline ends came to 16 bases. Germline V gene lookup returns CDR1 MNHEY and CDR2 SVGAGI. The CDR3 nucleotides are TGTGCCAGCAAGTTGGAGACGGACCCCTCCTACGAGCAGTACTTC. The encoded protein is CASKLETDPSYEQYF.

This clone has only a few counts. The V gene is TRBV28, the J gene TRBJ1-6; 7 bases align to TRBD1. Germline values: CDR1 MDHEN, CDR2 SYDVKM. The CDR3 spans 15 residues. The junction had 9 bases not matched to a gene; V was cut back by 3 bases and J by 10 bases. The CDR3 nucleotides are TGTGCCAGCAGTTTGCTCGACAGGGATCAATCACCCCTCCACTTT. This sequence encodes CASSLLDRDQSPLHF.

The rearrangement joins TRBV7-2 to TRBJ2-7; TRBD1 matches at 10 bases. V gave up 8 bases and J gave up 4 bases; unmatched junction bases: 8. Germline V gene sequence: CDR1 SGHTA, CDR2 FQGNSA. This CDR3 region has 14 residues. CDR3 in amino acids: CASRPGQGRYEQYF. The DNA of the CDR3 is TGTGCCAGCCGGCCGGGACAGGGGCGGTACGAGCAGTACTTC.

The V call is TRBV7-8, the J call TRBJ2-2, with D possibly TRBD1 on 6 matching bases. Germline-derived CDR1 and CDR2 are SGHVS and FQNEAQ. CDR3 size: 14 residues. V dropped 8 bases and J dropped 0 bases, with 10 bases sitting between them. The CDR3 sequence is CASLRTANTGELFF. The CDR3 DNA reads as TGTGCCAGCCTCCGGACAGCGAACACCGGGGAGCTGTTTTTT.

This clone was seen only once. This rearrangement joins TRBV27 to TRBJ1-1, with D perhaps TRBD1 (5 bases). The germline V gene has CDR1 MNHEY and CDR2 SMNVEV (reference sequence). Trimming pared 4 bases from V and 2 bases from J, leaving 8 bases between. The length of the CDR3 is 13 residues. CDR3 DNA: TGTGCCAGCAGTTACAGGATCAACACTGAAGCTTTCTTT. Translated: CASSYRINTEAFF.

J is TRBJ2-1 and V is TRBV25-1, with D maybe TRBD2 (7 bases). With 1 base removed from V and 6 bases from J, the gap between germline ends came to 19 bases. The CDR3 covers 17 residues. The germline V gene encodes CDR1 MGHDK and CDR2 SYGVNS. The CDR3 is CASSELGAGDPPNEQFF. CDR3 DNA sequence: TGTGCCAGCAGTGAATTGGGGGCGGGAGACCCCCCCAATGAGCAGTTCTTC.

The chain has TRBV5-1 and TRBJ2-1; D remains ambiguous. CDR1 is SGHRS, CDR2 YFSETQ, per germline. The CDR3 loop spans 13 amino acids. V was shortened by 4 bases and J by 6 bases, with 11 bases between the two germline ends. The CDR3 DNA sequence: TGCGCCAGCAGCCTGACTTTGGGCAATGAGCAGTTCTTC. The encoded protein is CASSLTLGNEQFF.

The gene calls are TRBV6-5 and TRBJ2-3, with 10 bases matching TRBD1. CDR1 is MNHEY and CDR2 is SVGAGI in the germline V gene. J lost 5 bases, V lost 6 bases, and 8 bases had no gene match. The CDR3 is made up of 15 amino acids. In DNA form, the CDR3 reads TGTGCCAGCAGCTCACCGGGACAGGGGATAGATACGCAGTATTTT. Protein sequence: CASSSPGQGIDTQYF.

The chain recombines TRBV10-3 with TRBJ1-1; possible D gene TRBD1, 6 bases. The CDR3 consists of 14 residues. With 3 bases removed from V and 1 base from J, the gap between germline ends came to 9 bases. Looked up from germline, CDR1 is ENHRY and CDR2 is SYGVKD. CDR3 amino acids: CAISEPDRNTEAFF. The CDR3 bases are TGTGCCATCAGTGAACCGGACAGGAACACTGAAGCTTTCTTT.

This sequence joins TRBV25-1 and TRBJ2-3; TRBD2 matches at 11 bases. Germline values: CDR1 MGHDK, CDR2 SYGVNS. This CDR3 is built from 16 residues. The trim removed 1 base at V and 4 bases at J, leaving 4 bases unmatched. CDR3: CASSESLLAGADTQYF. The CDR3 DNA sequence: TGTGCCAGCAGTGAATCGTTACTAGCGGGAGCAGATACGCAGTATTTT.